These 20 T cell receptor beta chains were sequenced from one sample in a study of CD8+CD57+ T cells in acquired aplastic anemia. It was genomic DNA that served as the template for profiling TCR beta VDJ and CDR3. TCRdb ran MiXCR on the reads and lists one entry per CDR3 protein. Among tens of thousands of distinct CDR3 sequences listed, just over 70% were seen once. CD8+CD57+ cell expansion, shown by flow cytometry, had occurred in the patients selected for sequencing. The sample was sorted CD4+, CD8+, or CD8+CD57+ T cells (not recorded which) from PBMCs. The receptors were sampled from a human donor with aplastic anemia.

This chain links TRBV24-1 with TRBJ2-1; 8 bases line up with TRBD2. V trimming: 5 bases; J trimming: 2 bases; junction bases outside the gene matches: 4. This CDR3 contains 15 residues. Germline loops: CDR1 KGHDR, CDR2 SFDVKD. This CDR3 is CATSGGAGAYNEQFF. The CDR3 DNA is TGTGCCACCAGTGGCGGAGCGGGGGCCTACAATGAGCAGTTCTTC.

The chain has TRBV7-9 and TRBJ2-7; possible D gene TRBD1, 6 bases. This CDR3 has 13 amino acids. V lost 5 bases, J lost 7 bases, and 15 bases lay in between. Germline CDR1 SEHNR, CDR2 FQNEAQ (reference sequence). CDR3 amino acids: CASSQGVRGEQYF. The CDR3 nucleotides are TGTGCCAGCAGCCAAGGGGTGAGGGGGGAGCAGTACTTC.

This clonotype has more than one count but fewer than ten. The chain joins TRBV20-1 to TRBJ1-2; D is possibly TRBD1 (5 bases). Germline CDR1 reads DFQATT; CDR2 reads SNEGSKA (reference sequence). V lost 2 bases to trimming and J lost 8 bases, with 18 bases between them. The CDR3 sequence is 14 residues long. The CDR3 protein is CSARFRDGNGGYTF. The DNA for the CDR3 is TGCAGTGCTAGATTCCGGGACGGCAATGGCGGCTACACCTTC.

In nucleotides, the CDR3 is TGTGCCAGCAGCGATAGCGGGAGTGTCGGTGAGCAGTTCTTC. Amino acid sequence: CASSDSGSVGEQFF. V is TRBV2 and J is TRBJ2-1, with TRBD2 matching 9 bases. The junction had 9 bases not matched to a gene; V was cut back by 6 bases and J by 9 bases. Germline V gene sequence: CDR1 SNHLY, CDR2 FYNNEI. The CDR3 sequence is 14 residues long.

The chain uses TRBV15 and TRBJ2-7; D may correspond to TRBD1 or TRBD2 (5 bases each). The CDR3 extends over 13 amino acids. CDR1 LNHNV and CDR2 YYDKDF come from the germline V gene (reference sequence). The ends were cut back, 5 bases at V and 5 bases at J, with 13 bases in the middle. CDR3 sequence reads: CATSGGRVDEQYF. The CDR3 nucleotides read TGTGCCACCAGCGGGGGACGAGTTGACGAGCAGTACTTC.

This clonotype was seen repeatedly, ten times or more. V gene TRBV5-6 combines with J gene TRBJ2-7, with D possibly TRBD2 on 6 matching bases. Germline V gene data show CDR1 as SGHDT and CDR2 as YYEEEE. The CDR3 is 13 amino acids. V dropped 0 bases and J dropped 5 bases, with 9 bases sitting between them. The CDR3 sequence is CASSLGGVNEQYF. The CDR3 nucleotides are TGTGCCAGCAGCTTGGGCGGGGTGAACGAGCAGTACTTC. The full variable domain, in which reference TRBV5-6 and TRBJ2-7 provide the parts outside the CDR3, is DAGVTQSPTHLIKTRGQQVTLRCSPKSGHDTVSWYQQALGQGPQFIFQYYEEEERQRGNFPDRFSGHQFPNYSSELNVNALLLGDSALYLCASSLGGVNEQYFGPGTRLTVT.

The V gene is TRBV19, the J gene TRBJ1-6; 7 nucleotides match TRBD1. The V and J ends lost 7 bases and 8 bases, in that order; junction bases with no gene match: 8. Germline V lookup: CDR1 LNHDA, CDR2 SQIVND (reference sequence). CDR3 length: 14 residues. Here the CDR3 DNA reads TGTGCCAGTACCACAGGGGACGCGGATTCACCCCTCCACTTT. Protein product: CASTTGDADSPLHF.

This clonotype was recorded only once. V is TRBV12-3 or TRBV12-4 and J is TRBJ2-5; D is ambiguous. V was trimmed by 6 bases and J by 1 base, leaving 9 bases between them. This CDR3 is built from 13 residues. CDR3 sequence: CASRDPAQETQYF. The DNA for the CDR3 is TGTGCCAGCAGGGACCCGGCCCAAGAGACCCAGTACTTC.

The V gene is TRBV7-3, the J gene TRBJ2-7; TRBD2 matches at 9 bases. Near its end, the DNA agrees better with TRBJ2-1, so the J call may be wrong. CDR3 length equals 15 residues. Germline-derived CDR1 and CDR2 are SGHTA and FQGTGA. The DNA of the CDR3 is TGTGCCAGCAGCTTAAAAGCGGGGGGCGTCAATGAGCAGTTCTTC. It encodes CASSLKAGGVNEQFF.

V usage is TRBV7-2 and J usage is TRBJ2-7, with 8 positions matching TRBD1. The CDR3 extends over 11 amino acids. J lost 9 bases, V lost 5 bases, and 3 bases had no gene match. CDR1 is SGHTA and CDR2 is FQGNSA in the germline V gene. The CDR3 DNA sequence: TGTGCCAGCAGCGAAGACAGGGGGCAGTACTTC. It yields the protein CASSEDRGQYF. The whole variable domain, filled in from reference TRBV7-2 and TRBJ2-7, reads GAGVSQSPSNKVTEKGKDVELRCDPISGHTALYWYRQSLGQGLEFLIYFQGNSAPDKSGLPSDRFSAERTGGSVSTLTIQRTQQEDSAVYLCASSEDRGQYFGPGTRLTVT.

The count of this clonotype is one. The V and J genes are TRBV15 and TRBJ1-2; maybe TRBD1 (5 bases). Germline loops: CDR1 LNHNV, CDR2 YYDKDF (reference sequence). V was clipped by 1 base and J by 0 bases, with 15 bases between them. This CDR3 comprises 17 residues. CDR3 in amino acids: CATSRVGRGPANYGYTF. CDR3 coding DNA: TGTGCCACCAGCAGAGTTGGTCGGGGACCGGCTAACTATGGCTACACCTTC.

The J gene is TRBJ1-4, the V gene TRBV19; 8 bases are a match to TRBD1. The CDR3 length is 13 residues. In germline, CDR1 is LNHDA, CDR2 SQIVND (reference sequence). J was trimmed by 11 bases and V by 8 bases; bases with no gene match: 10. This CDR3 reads CASAGQGLWKLFF. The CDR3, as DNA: TGTGCCAGTGCTGGACAGGGACTATGGAAACTGTTTTTT.

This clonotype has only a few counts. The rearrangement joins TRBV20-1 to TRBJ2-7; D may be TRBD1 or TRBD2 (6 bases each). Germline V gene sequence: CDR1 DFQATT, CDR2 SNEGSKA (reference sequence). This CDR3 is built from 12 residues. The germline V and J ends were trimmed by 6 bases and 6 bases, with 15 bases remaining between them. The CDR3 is CSAVYGGGEQYF. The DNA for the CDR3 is TGCAGTGCCGTTTACGGGGGCGGCGAGCAGTACTTC.

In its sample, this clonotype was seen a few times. Here the CDR3 reads CASSLHPTANNSPLHF. The CDR3 nucleotides are TGTGCCAGCAGCCTCCACCCGACAGCCAATAATTCACCCCTCCACTTT. The V and J genes are TRBV11-1 and TRBJ1-6; a weak D match, TRBD1 (5 bases). CDR3 size: 16 residues. CDR1 and CDR2 from the germline V gene are SGHAT and FQDESV (reference sequence). V lost 5 bases and J 5 bases, leaving 16 bases between the germline ends.

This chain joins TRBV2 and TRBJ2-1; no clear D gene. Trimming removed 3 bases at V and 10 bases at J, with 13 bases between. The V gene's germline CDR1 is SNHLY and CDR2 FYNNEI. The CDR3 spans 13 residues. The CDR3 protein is CASSDGPAYEQFF. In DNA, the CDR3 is TGTGCCAGCAGTGATGGGCCTGCTTACGAGCAGTTCTTC. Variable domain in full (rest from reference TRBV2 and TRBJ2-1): EPEVTQTPSHQVTQMGQEVILRCVPISNHLYFYWYRQILGQKVEFLVSFYNNEISEKSEIFDDQFSVERPDGSNFTLKIRSTKLEDSAMYFCASSDGPAYEQFFGPGTRLTVL.

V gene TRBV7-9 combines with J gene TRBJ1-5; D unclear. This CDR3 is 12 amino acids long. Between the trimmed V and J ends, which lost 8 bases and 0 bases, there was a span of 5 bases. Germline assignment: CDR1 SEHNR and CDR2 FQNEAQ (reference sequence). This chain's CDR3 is CASGTSNQPQHF. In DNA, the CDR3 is TGTGCCAGCGGCACTAGCAATCAGCCCCAGCATTTT.

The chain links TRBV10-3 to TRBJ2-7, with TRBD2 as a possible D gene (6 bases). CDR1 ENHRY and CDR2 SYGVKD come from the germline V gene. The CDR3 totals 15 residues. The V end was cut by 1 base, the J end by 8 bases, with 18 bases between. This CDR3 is CAISEFAGQAEQQYF. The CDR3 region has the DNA TGTGCCATCAGTGAGTTCGCGGGGCAAGCGGAACAGCAGTACTTC.

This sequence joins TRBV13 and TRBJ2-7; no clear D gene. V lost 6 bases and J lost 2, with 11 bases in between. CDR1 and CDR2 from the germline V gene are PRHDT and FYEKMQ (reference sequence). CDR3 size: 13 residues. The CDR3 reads CASSRRMTYEQYF. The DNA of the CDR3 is TGTGCCAGCAGTAGGCGGATGACCTACGAGCAGTACTTC.

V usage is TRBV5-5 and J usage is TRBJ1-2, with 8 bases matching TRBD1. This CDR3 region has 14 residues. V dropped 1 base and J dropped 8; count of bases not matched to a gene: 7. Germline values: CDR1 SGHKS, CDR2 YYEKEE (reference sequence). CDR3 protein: CASSLTGGSEGYTF. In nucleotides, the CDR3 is TGTGCCAGCAGCTTGACAGGGGGATCAGAAGGCTACACCTTC.

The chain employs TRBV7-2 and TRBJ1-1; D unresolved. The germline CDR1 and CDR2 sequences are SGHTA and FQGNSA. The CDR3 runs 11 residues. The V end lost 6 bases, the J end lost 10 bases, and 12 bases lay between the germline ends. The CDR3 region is CASRRDAGAFF. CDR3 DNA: TGTGCCAGCAGACGTGATGCTGGAGCTTTCTTT.